This is a list of T cell receptor beta chains from one sample in a study of T cell changes during pregnancy in multiple sclerosis. The data were produced by immunoSEQ multiplex PCR, yet TCRdb's version contains in-frame clones alone and is incomplete. The data show about 73,000 clones, 90% seen once. Sequenced material: peripheral blood, taken after pregnancy. Receptors originate from a female donor in good health, enrolled as a control in a pregnancy study. CDR3s include the opening cysteine and the closing phenylalanine or tryptophan. Each record gives: J gene, D gene, V gene, clone size, CDR3 protein, CDR3 DNA. D genes are given only for firm matches. The size entry is marked missing in some rows and otherwise reads once, few, many or a size class.

TRBJ2-1 NA TRBV5-4 NA CASSLGDRAVEQFF TGTGCCAGCAGCCTAGGGGATAGGGCAGTTGAGCAGTTCTTC
TRBJ1-1 TRBD1 TRBV5-1 NA CASSGDRSRPNTEAFF TGCGCCAGCAGTGGGGACAGATCCCGCCCTAACACTGAAGCTTTCTTT
TRBJ2-2 NA TRBV7-8 once CASSLDYNTGELFF TGTGCCAGCAGCTTGGACTACAACACCGGGGAGCTGTTTTTT
TRBJ1-1 TRBD1 TRBV7-9 NA CASSSGTGGTNTEAFF TGTGCCAGCAGCTCCGGGACAGGGGGCACCAACACTGAAGCTTTCTTT
TRBJ1-1 NA TRBV9 NA CASSVGRTGRGNTEAFF TGTGCCAGCAGCGTAGGGAGGACGGGGAGGGGGAACACTGAAGCTTTCTTT
TRBJ2-3 TRBD2 TRBV9 NA CASSPSGLLGYTQYF TGTGCCAGCAGCCCCTCGGGACTACTGGGGTATACGCAGTATTTT
TRBJ2-7 NA TRBV27 NA CASSSDRNEQYF TGTGCCAGCAGTTCCGACAGGAACGAGCAGTACTTC
TRBJ1-5 NA TRBV30 NA CAWSAYREGAWQPQHF TGTGCCTGGAGTGCGTACAGGGAAGGGGCATGGCAGCCCCAGCATTTT
TRBJ2-1 TRBD1 TRBV6-1 NA CASSEGTGGGGFF TGTGCCAGCAGTGAAGGGACAGGGGGTGGCGGGTTCTTC
TRBJ1-3 NA TRBV18 NA CASSPPQGLSGNTIYF TGTGCCAGCTCACCCCCCCAGGGGCTCTCTGGAAACACCATATATTTT
TRBJ1-2 TRBD1 TRBV30 NA CAWSGGGIGYTF TGTGCCTGGAGTGGAGGGGGCATAGGCTACACCTTC
TRBJ1-6 TRBD1 TRBV5-1 NA CASSERQGGSPLHF TGCGCCAGCAGCGAAAGACAGGGCGGCTCACCCCTCCACTTT
TRBJ2-1 NA TRBV19 NA CASSPRLVYNEQFF TGTGCCAGTAGTCCAAGACTAGTCTACAATGAGCAGTTCTTC
TRBJ2-3 TRBD1 TRBV7-7 NA CASSLGGQSTDTQYF TGTGCTAGCAGCTTAGGGGGACAGTCCACAGATACGCAGTATTTT
TRBJ2-1 NA TRBV5-1 NA CASSSRGSSSYNEQFF TGCGCCAGCAGCTCCCGGGGAAGTAGCTCCTACAATGAGCAGTTCTTC
TRBJ2-7 NA TRBV27 NA CASSFGRTYEQYF TGTGCCAGCAGTTTCGGGAGAACCTACGAGCAGTACTTC
TRBJ2-2 NA TRBV7-2 NA CAFRGRAGELFF TGTGCCTTCCGGGGTAGGGCCGGGGAGCTGTTTTTT
TRBJ2-5 TRBD1 TRBV5-4 NA CASRFLGGTGKVKGQETQYF TGTGCCAGCAGATTCCTCGGGGGGACAGGGAAGGTGAAGGGCCAAGAGACCCAGTACTTC
TRBJ2-2 TRBD1 TRBV4-3 NA CASSRGTGLEGELFF TGCGCCAGCAGCCGGGGGACAGGGTTAGAAGGGGAGCTGTTTTTT
TRBJ2-3 TRBD1 TRBV19 NA CASTIQGAGTDTQYF TGTGCCAGTACGATACAGGGGGCCGGCACAGATACGCAGTATTTT
TRBJ2-7 TRBD1 TRBV4-3 NA CASSQDIQGVSGEQYF TGCGCCAGCAGCCAAGATATCCAGGGGGTATCGGGGGAGCAGTACTTC
TRBJ1-4 NA TRBV29-1 NA CSVTGPTNEKLFF TGCAGCGTAACAGGGCCAACTAATGAAAAACTGTTTTTT
TRBJ2-5 NA TRBV4-3 NA CASSQAGTSQETQYF TGCGCCAGCAGCCAAGCGGGAACTAGCCAAGAGACCCAGTACTTC
TRBJ1-4 NA TRBV15 NA CATSRSGGGLGEKLFF TGTGCCACCAGCAGATCGGGTGGGGGCTTAGGCGAAAAACTGTTTTTT
TRBJ1-2 NA TRBV14 NA CASSQVGSGDGYTF TGTGCCAGCAGCCAAGTGGGTTCAGGGGATGGCTACACCTTC
TRBJ1-5 TRBD1 TRBV19 NA CASSLKTGTGGFGQPQHF TGTGCCAGTAGTTTGAAAACCGGGACAGGGGGGTTTGGTCAGCCCCAGCATTTT
TRBJ2-7 NA TRBV11-2 NA CASSLSGLYEQYF TGTGCCAGCAGCTTATCGGGTCTCTACGAGCAGTACTTC
TRBJ1-1 NA TRBV6-1 NA CASRLGNTEAFF TGTGCCAGCAGACTAGGGAATACTGAAGCTTTCTTT
TRBJ1-5 NA TRBV6-6 NA CASSQDGTQYQPQHF TGTGCCAGCAGTCAGGACGGGACACAATATCAGCCCCAGCATTTT
TRBJ1-4 TRBD1 TRBV19 few CASSPGALDRGANEKLFF TGTGCCAGTAGCCCTGGAGCCCTCGACAGGGGAGCCAATGAAAAACTGTTTTTT
TRBJ1-2 TRBD1 TRBV6-5 NA CASSYGNRDRVYGYTF TGTGCCAGCAGTTACGGAAACCGGGACAGAGTCTATGGCTACACCTTC
TRBJ2-7 NA TRBV7-6 NA CASSLQGYGYEQYF TGTGCCAGCAGCTTACAGGGTTATGGCTACGAGCAGTACTTC
TRBJ1-5 NA TRBV7-9 NA CASSLGGRSNQPQHF TGTGCCAGCAGCTTAGGAGGGAGGAGCAATCAGCCCCAGCATTTT
TRBJ2-1 TRBD2 TRBV10-3 NA CAISESRASGDNNEQFF TGTGCCATCAGTGAGTCCCGCGCCAGCGGGGATAACAATGAGCAGTTCTTC
TRBJ2-7 NA TRBV19 NA CASSAQRAYEQYF TGTGCCAGTAGTGCCCAGAGGGCCTACGAGCAGTACTTC
TRBJ1-1 NA TRBV6-1 once CASDRGRTEAFF TGTGCCAGCGACCGAGGGAGGACTGAAGCTTTCTTT
TRBJ1-2 NA TRBV5-1 few CASMETGGLYGYTF TGCGCCAGCATGGAGACGGGGGGCCTTTATGGCTACACCTTC
TRBJ2-2 NA TRBV5-1 NA CASSLEPSANTGELFF TGCGCCAGCAGCTTGGAGCCTAGCGCGAACACCGGGGAGCTGTTTTTT
TRBJ2-3 TRBD2 TRBV4-1 NA CASSRLLAALGTQYF TGCGCCAGCAGCCGTTTACTAGCGGCCCTTGGTACGCAGTATTTT
TRBJ2-1 TRBD1 TRBV5-1 few CASSLAQGAGEQFF TGCGCCAGCAGCTTGGCGCAGGGGGCTGGTGAGCAGTTCTTC
TRBJ2-5 NA TRBV7-9 NA CASSSGQIGETQYF TGTGCCAGCAGCTCTGGACAGATAGGAGAGACCCAGTACTTC
TRBJ1-1 TRBD1 TRBV5-4 NA CASAVRGPNTEAFF TGTGCCAGTGCGGTCAGGGGGCCGAACACTGAAGCTTTCTTT
TRBJ2-1 TRBD2 TRBV9 NA CASSIRSSPGGPYNEQFF TGTGCCAGCAGCATCCGGTCCTCCCCGGGGGGGCCGTACAATGAGCAGTTCTTC
TRBJ2-5 NA TRBV13 once CASSLGLGQKTQYF TGTGCCAGCAGCTTAGGCCTTGGCCAGAAGACCCAGTACTTC
TRBJ2-7 NA TRBV27 once CASSPSRGVDSYEQYF TGTGCCAGCAGTCCTTCTCGCGGGGTCGATTCCTACGAGCAGTACTTC
TRBJ1-6 NA TRBV14 few CASSHSTREDSPLHF TGTGCCAGCAGCCACAGCACTAGAGAGGACTCACCCCTCCACTTT
TRBJ2-5 TRBD2 TRBV5-4 NA CASGSSGGAEETQYF TGTGCCAGCGGAAGTAGCGGGGGGGCCGAGGAGACCCAGTACTTC
TRBJ2-1 TRBD1 TRBV29-1 NA CSARGQGSNEQFF TGCAGCGCCCGTGGACAGGGGTCCAATGAGCAGTTCTTC